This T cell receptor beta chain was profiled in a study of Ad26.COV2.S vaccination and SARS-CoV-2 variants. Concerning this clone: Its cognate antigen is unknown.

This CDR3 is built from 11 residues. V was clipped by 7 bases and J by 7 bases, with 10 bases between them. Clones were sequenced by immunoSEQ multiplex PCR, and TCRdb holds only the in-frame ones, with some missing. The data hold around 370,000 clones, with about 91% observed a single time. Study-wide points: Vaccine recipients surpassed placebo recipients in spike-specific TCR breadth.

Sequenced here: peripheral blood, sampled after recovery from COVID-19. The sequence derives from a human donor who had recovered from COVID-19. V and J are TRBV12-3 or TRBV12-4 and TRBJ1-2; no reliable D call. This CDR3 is CASTEKGGYTF. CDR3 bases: TGTGCCAGCACCGAGAAGGGTGGCTACACCTTC.